The clone carrying this T cell receptor beta chain was found many times. Antigen unknown. This CDR3 region has 13 residues. Trimming cost V 4 bases and J 2 bases, with 9 bases left between them. Germline V gene sequence: CDR1 SGDLS, CDR2 YYNGEE. Amplified regions were TCR beta CDR3 sequences from RNA transcripts. The HTBI primer set drove a first-round RT-PCR of the TCR CDR3. TCRdb called the multiplex PCR reads again in MiXCR, with one record for every CDR3 protein. The sample holds over 700,000 distinct CDR3 sequences; 38% are singletons and the top ten take 7.5% to 9.5%. The sample originates from a study of T cells in Graves' hyperthyroidism and ophthalmopathy. Study background: At initial diagnosis, before any treatment had begun, peripheral blood was obtained.

Over 18 months, lack of ophthalmopathy progression marked Graves' hyperthyroidism as stable. Study-level points and caveats: Ophthalmopathy was distinguished from stable hyperthyroidism by 13 V-J signatures.

The sequencing sample was made of blood. This TCR came from a man aged 18 to 30 with Graves' hyperthyroidism. The chain employs TRBV9 and TRBJ1-1; D is uncertain. CDR3 DNA sequence: TGTGCCAGCAGCCCTCCTACTAACACTGAAGCTTTCTTT. It specifies CASSPPTNTEAFF.